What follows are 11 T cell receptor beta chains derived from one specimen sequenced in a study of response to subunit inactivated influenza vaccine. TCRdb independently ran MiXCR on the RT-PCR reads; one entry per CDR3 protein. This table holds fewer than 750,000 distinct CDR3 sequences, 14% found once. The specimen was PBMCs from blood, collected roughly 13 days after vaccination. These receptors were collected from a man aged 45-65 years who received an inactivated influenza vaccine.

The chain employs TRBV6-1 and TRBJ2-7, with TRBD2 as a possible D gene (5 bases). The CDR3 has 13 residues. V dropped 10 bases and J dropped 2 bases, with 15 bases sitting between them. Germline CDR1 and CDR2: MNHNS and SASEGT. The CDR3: CATPREGAYEQYF. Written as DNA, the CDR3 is TGTGCCACCCCGCGAGAGGGAGCCTACGAGCAGTACTTC.

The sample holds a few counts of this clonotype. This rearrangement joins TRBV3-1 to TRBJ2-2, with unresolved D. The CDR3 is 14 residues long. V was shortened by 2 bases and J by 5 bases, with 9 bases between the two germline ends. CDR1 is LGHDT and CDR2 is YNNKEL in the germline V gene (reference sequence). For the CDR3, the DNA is TGTGCCAGCAGCCAACCGGCCCTGACCGGGGAGCTGTTTTTT. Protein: CASSQPALTGELFF.

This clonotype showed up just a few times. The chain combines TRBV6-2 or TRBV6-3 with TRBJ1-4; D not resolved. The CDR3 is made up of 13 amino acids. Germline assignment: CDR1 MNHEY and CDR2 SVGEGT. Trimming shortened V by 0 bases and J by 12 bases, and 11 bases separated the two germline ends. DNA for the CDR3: TGTGCCAGCAGTTACTCGCAGGCTTCGGAACTGTTTTTT. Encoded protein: CASSYSQASELFF.

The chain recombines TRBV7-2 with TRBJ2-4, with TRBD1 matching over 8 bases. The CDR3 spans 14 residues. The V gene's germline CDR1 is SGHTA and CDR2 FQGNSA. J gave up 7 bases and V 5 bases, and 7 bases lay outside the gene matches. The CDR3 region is CASSPGQGSNIQYF. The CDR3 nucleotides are TGTGCCAGCAGCCCCGGACAGGGTTCGAACATTCAGTACTTC. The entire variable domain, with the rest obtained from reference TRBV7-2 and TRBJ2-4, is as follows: GAGVSQSPSNKVTEKGKDVELRCDPISGHTALYWYRQSLGQGLEFLIYFQGNSAPDKSGLPSDRFSAERTGGSVSTLTIQRTQQEDSAVYLCASSPGQGSNIQYFGAGTRLSVL.

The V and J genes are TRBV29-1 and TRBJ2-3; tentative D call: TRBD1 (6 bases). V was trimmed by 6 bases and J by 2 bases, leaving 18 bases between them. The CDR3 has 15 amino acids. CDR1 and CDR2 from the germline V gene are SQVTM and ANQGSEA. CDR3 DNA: TGCAGCGTCCGAAGGGGGATGGCCGTCACAGATACGCAGTATTTT. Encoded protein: CSVRRGMAVTDTQYF.

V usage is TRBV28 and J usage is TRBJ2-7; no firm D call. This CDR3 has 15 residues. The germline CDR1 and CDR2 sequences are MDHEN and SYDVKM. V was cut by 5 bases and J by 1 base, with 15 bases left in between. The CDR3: CASSTFPGRSYEQYF. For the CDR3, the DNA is TGTGCCAGCAGTACCTTTCCGGGTAGGTCCTACGAGCAGTACTTC.

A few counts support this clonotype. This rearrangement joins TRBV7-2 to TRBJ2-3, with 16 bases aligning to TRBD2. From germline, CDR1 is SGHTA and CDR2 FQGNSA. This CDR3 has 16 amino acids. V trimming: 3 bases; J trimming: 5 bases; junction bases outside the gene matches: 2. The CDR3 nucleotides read TGTGCCAGCAGCTTGGGACTAGCGGGGGGGGGAGATACGCAGTATTTT. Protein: CASSLGLAGGGDTQYF. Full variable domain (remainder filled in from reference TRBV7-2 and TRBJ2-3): GAGVSQSPSNKVTEKGKDVELRCDPISGHTALYWYRQSLGQGLEFLIYFQGNSAPDKSGLPSDRFSAERTGGSVSTLTIQRTQQEDSAVYLCASSLGLAGGGDTQYFGPGTRLTVL.

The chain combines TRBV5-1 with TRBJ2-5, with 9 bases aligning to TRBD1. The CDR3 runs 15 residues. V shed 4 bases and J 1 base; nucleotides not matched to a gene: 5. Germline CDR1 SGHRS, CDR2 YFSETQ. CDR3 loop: CASSRGTGSQETQYF. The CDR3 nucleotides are TGCGCCAGCAGCCGCGGGACAGGGTCCCAAGAGACCCAGTACTTC.

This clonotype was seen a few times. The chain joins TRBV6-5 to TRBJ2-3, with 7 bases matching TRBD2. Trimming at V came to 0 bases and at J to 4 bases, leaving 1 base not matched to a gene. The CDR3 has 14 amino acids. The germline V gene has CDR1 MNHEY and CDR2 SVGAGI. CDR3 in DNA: TGTGCCAGCAGTTACTCTGCGGGAGCAGATACGCAGTATTTT. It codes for CASSYSAGADTQYF.

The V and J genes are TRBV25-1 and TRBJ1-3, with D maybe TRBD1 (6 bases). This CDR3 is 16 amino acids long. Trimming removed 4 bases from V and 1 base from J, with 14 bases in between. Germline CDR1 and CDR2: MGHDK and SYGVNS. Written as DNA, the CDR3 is TGTGCCAGCAGTGCCGAGGGGGGAACTTCTGGAAACACCATATATTTT. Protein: CASSAEGGTSGNTIYF.

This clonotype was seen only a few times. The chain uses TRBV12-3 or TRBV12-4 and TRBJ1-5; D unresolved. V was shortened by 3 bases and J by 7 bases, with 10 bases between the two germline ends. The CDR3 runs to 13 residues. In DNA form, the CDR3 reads TGTGCCAGCAGTTTGGGTTCGTTCCAGCCCCAGCATTTT. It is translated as CASSLGSFQPQHF.